What follows are 4 T cell receptor beta chains derived from one specimen sequenced in a study of beta chain features in type 1 diabetes. These receptors' antigens are unknown. General study findings and limits: TCRB CDR3s were moderately but significantly shorter in Type 1 diabetes patients in all four CD4+ subsets.

TCRB transcripts that were expressed got sequenced, as all of the isolated RNA had been reverse transcribed. The table came from immunoSEQ multiplex PCR; TCRdb's copy has only in-frame clones and leaves some out. Of more than 95,000 clones in the sample, 17% were seen once. Sample: central memory CD4+ T cells from blood. The receptors originated from a man aged 18 to 29 with type 1 diabetes.

This clone has a handful of counts. The V and J genes are TRBV7-8 and TRBJ2-3, with D maybe TRBD1 (5 bases). Germline values: CDR1 SGHVS, CDR2 FQNEAQ. Trimming shortened V by 2 bases and J by 1 base, and 7 bases separated the two germline ends. CDR3 length equals 14 residues. CDR3 nucleotides: TGTGCCAGCAGCTTAACGACAGGCACAGATACGCAGTATTTT. Amino acid sequence: CASSLTTGTDTQYF.

The chain is built from TRBV5-4 and TRBJ2-7, with TRBD2 matching 12 bases. Trimming at V came to 3 bases and at J to 4 bases, leaving 8 bases not matched to a gene. The length of the CDR3 is 16 residues. Per germline, CDR1 SGHNT and CDR2 YYREEE (reference sequence). CDR3 sequence: CASSSWTSGKSYEQYF. The CDR3 DNA sequence: TGTGCCAGCAGCTCCTGGACTAGCGGGAAATCTTACGAGCAGTACTTC. Complete variable domain (other parts from reference TRBV5-4 and TRBJ2-7): ETGVTQSPTHLIKTRGQQVTLRCSSQSGHNTVSWYQQALGQGPQFIFQYYREEENGRGNFPPRFSGLQFPNYSSELNVNALELDDSALYLCASSSWTSGKSYEQYFGPGTRLTVT.

The chain combines TRBV2 with TRBJ2-3, with D perhaps matching TRBD1 or TRBD2 (6 bases each). There are 16 residues in the CDR3. Germline CDR1 is SNHLY and CDR2 is FYNNEI. Trimming stripped 6 bases from V and 8 bases from J, with 24 bases between. CDR3 residues: CASSQIGGLSGGTQYF. The CDR3 DNA is TGTGCCAGCAGCCAGATAGGGGGGCTAAGCGGAGGTACGCAGTATTTT.

This clone came up a few times. Within the sample, other DNA sequences also encode this same CDR3. The chain combines TRBV25-1 with TRBJ2-7, with D tentatively TRBD1 or TRBD2 (5 bases each). Germline CDR1 is MGHDK and CDR2 is SYGVNS. The CDR3 loop spans 14 amino acids. With 2 bases removed from V and 0 bases from J, the gap between germline ends came to 8 bases. DNA for the CDR3: TGTGCCAGCAGTGAACGGGACGTCTCCTACGAGCAGTACTTC. It translates to CASSERDVSYEQYF.